The following is a T cell receptor beta chain sequence with its context. The antigen this receptor binds is unknown. No much larger clonotype is one base removed from it; base qualities were not supplied. The protocol used for the library was RT-PCR. The sample was run on an Illumina HiSeq 2500. The public reads were reanalyzed by TCRdb: fastp trimming at Q25, MiXCR alignment, in-frame beta chains only. Entries are consolidated by CDR3 protein sequence, retaining the most common genes and DNA. This sample lists 200,000 to 300,000 distinct CDR3 sequences; 10% to 15% were detected once. The biggest ten clones account for more than 7% of the sample. The data derive from a study of response to subunit inactivated influenza vaccine listed by TCRdb under 2018. About the study as a whole: Deep quantitative profiling of the T cell receptor repertoire was used in the study to follow responses to a trivalent subunit inactivated influenza vaccine. Beyond this particular receptor, the publication reports: The authors proposed that each seasonal influenza vaccination may bring in only a limited number of new T cells.

The sequences come from non-naive T cells sorted from PBMCs, collected approximately 15 days before vaccination. The cell subset or site label, as the study defines it: memory T cell fraction. The sequence was obtained from a man over 45 who received an inactivated influenza vaccine. Donor details come from another sample of the same person, matched by shared clones.

The CDR3 reads as follows: CSAKGLAGEGAGELFF. The sequenced DNA is TGCAGTGCCAAGGGACTAGCGGGAGAGGGGGCCGGGGAGCTGTTTTTT. In this chain, TRBV20-1 is recombined with TRBJ2-2, and 14 bases in between align with TRBD2. Compared with germline, V lacks 6 bases and J lacks 6 bases; bases without a gene match: 9. The CDR3 measures 16 amino acids from cysteine to phenylalanine. The retained sequence is limited to the CDR3, 48 bases, with the frame set at the first base. In the germline V gene (reference sequence), CDR1 corresponds to DFQATT and CDR2 to SNEGSKA.